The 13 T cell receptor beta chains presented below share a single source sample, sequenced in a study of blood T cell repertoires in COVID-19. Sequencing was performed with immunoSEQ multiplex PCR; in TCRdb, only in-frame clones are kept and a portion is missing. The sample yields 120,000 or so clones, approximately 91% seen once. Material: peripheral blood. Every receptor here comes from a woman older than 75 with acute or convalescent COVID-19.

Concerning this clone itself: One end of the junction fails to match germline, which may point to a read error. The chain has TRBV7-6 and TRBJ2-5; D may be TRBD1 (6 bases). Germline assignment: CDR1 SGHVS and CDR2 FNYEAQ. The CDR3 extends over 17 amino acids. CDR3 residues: CASSFSRDIPGRETQYF. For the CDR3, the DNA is TGTGCTAGCAGCTTCTCCCGGGACATTCCTGGACGGGAGACCCAGTACTTC.

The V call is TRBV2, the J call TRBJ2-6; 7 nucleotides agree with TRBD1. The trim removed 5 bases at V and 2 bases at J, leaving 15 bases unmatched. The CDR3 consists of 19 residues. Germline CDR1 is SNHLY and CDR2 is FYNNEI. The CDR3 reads CASSKNRDSPQAGANVLTF. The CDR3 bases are TGTGCCAGCAGTAAAAACCGGGACAGCCCCCAGGCTGGGGCCAACGTCCTGACTTTC.

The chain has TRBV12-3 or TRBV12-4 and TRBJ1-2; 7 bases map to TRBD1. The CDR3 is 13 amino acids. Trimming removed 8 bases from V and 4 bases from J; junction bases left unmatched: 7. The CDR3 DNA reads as TGTGCCAGCGCCCCGACAGGGCCCTATGGCTACACCTTC. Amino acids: CASAPTGPYGYTF.

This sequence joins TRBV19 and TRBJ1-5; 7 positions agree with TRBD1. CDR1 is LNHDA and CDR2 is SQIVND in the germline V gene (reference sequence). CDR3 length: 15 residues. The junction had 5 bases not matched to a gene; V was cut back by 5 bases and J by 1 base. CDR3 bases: TGTGCCAGTAGTTATGCAGGGGGAAGCAATCAGCCCCAGCATTTT. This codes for CASSYAGGSNQPQHF. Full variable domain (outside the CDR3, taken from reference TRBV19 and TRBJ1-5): DGGITQSPKYLFRKEGQNVTLSCEQNLNHDAMYWYRQDPGQGLRLIYYSQIVNDFQKGDIAEGYSVSREKKESFPLTVTSAQKNPTAFYLCASSYAGGSNQPQHFGDGTRLSIL.

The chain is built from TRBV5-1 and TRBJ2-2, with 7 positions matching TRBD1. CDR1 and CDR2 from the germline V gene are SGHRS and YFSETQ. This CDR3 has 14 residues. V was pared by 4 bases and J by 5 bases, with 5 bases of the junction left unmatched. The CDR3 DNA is TGCGCCAGCAGCGTTACAGGGGAGACCGGGGAGCTGTTTTTT. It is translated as CASSVTGETGELFF.

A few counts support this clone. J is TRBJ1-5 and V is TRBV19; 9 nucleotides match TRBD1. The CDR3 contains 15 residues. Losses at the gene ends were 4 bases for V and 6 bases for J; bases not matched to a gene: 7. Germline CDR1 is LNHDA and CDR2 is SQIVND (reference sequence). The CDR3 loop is CASSRTGTGSQPQHF. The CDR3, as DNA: TGTGCCAGTAGTAGGACAGGGACAGGGAGTCAGCCCCAGCATTTT.

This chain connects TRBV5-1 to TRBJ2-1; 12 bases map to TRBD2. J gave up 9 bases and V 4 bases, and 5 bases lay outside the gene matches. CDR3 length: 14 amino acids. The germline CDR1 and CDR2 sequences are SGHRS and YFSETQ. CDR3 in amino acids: CASSQLAGGGEQFF. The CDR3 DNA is TGCGCCAGCAGCCAACTAGCGGGAGGCGGTGAGCAGTTCTTC.

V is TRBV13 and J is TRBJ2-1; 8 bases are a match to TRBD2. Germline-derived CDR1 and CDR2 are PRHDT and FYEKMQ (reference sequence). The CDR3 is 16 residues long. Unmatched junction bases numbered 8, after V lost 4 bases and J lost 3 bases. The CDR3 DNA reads TGTGCCAGCAGCTCTATAGCGGGGACCCTCTACAATGAGCAGTTCTTC. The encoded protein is CASSSIAGTLYNEQFF.

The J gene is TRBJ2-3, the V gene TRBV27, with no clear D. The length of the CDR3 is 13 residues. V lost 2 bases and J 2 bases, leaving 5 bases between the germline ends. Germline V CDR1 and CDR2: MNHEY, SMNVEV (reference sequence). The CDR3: CASSLGPTDTQYF. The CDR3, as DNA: TGTGCCAGCAGTTTAGGGCCCACAGATACGCAGTATTTT.

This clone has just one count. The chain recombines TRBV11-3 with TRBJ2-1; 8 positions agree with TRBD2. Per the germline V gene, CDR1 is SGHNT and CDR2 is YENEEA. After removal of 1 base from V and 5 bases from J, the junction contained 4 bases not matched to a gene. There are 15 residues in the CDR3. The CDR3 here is CASSLGAGANNEQFF. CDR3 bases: TGTGCCAGCAGCTTAGGAGCGGGGGCTAACAATGAGCAGTTCTTC. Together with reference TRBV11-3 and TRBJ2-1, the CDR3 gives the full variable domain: EAGVVQSPRYKIIEKKQPVAFWCNPISGHNTLYWYLQNLGQGPELLIRYENEEAVDDSQLPKDRFSAERLKGVDSTLKIQPAELGDSAVYLCASSLGAGANNEQFFGPGTRLTVL.

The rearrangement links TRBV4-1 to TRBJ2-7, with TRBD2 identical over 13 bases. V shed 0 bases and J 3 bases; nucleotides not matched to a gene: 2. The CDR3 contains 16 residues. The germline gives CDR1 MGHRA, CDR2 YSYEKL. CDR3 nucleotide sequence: TGCGCCAGCAGCCAAGACGGACTAGCGGGGGACTACGAGCAGTACTTC. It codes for CASSQDGLAGDYEQYF.

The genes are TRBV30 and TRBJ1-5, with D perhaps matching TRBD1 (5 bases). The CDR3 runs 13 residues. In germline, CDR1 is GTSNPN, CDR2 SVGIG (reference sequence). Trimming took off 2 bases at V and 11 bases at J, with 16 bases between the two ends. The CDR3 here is CAWSLGPLETQHF. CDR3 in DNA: TGTGCCTGGAGTCTGGGGCCGTTGGAGACCCAGCATTTT.

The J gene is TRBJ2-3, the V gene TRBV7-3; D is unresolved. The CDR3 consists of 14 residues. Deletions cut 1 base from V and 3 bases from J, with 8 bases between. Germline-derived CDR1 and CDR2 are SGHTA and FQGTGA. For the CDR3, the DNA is TGTGCCAGCAGCTTAAACCCGCTAACAGATACGCAGTATTTT. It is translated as CASSLNPLTDTQYF.